This T cell receptor (beta chain) was recorded in a study of T-cell reconstitution after alpha-beta-depleted transplantation in children (dated by TCRdb to 2016 to 2018). About the investigation overall: Using TCR repertoire profiling, the study followed T-cell immune reconstitution in a quantitative way in children after TCRalphabeta/CD19-depleted allogeneic hematopoietic cell transplantation. On the study overall, not on this receptor specifically: The apparently early recovery of alphabetaT-cell counts about two months after transplant reportedly depended on only several hundred rapidly expanded clones that came from non-depleted graft cells. In some patients, high TCRbeta diversity at day 60 was attributed to recipient T cells and intrathymic progenitors that had survived conditioning. Hyperexpanded clone frequencies declined over subsequent months; after one year, T-cell counts and TCRbeta diversity were mostly attributed to newly produced T cells.

Comments on this clonotype: Its binding antigen is unknown. One end of the junction fails to match germline, which may point to a read error.

Library creation used PCR. Instrument on record: Illumina HiSeq 2500. To normalize quantification of the TCRbeta repertoire, the TCR libraries were built with molecular barcoding that relied on unique molecular identifiers. TCRdb redid the processing of the public reads, applying fastp at Q25 and MiXCR, and retained in-frame beta chains. Here each entry gathers all rows of one CDR3 protein and keeps the most common genes and DNA. Within this sample are about 1,000,000 distinct CDR3 sequences, with roughly 29% of them counted one time only. The ten biggest clones cover 28% of the sample. The treatment or condition label corresponds to: allogeneic hematopoietic cell transplantation with graft depleted of TCRalphabeta T cells and CD19 B cells. TCRalphabeta/CD19-depleted allogeneic hematopoietic cell grafts were given to the transplant recipients, all of whom were children. According to the germline V gene, CDR1 reads MDHEN and CDR2 reads SYDVKM. The CDR3 contains 15 residues, cysteine and phenylalanine counted. Of all the DNA, just the CDR3 is kept, 45 bases in frame from base 1.

This chain joins TRBV28 to TRBJ2-7; TRBD1 might be the D gene, on 6 matching bases. The specimen was PBMCs, mostly from graft donor cells, collected 360 days after TCRalphabeta/CD19-depleted stem cell transplant. The source is a boy under three years old who had a stem cell transplant for SCID, so the T cells may come from the graft donor. The CDR3 is CASSLWGLLIYEQYF. The DNA sequence reads TGTGCCAGCAGCTTATGGGGGCTCCTAATCTACGAGCAGTACTTC. This CDR3, with the reference TRBV28 and TRBJ2-7 proteins standing in past its ends, gives the full variable domain DVKVTQSSRYLVKRTGEKVFLECVQDMDHENMFWYRQDPGLGLRLIYFSYDVKMKEKGDIPEGYSVSREKKERFSLILESASTNQTSMYLCASSLWGLLIYEQYFGPGTRLTVT.